One sample yielded the 8 T cell receptor beta chains listed below, sequenced in a study of shared clonotypes between healthy human individuals. Assay: immunoSEQ multiplex PCR; the TCRdb copy retains only in-frame clones and omits some. Of about 2.3 million clones listed, around 93% were seen once; the top ten hold about 0.41%. Sequences were obtained from naive CD4+ T cells from PBMCs. Described subset: CD45RA+ positively selected. The receptor set was obtained from a man younger than 35 in good health. Some clones in this sample may be carry-over from other donors' samples.

Turning to this clone: Other DNA sequences within the sample encode an identical CDR3. The rearrangement links TRBV9 to TRBJ2-3; 7 positions match TRBD2. The CDR3 contains 16 residues. In germline, CDR1 is SGDLS, CDR2 YYNGEE. Trimming removed 0 bases from V and 3 bases from J; junction bases left unmatched: 7. CDR3 bases: TGTGCCAGCAGCGTAGGGGAGGGAGGGAGAACAGATACGCAGTATTTT. It yields the protein CASSVGEGGRTDTQYF.

The chain combines TRBV30 with TRBJ2-2; D ambiguous. V lost 2 bases to trimming and J lost 1 base, with 14 bases between them. Germline loops: CDR1 GTSNPN, CDR2 SVGIG (reference sequence). The CDR3 covers 16 residues. DNA for the CDR3: TGTGCCTGGAGTTCCCGCGGTACCCAGAACACCGGGGAGCTGTTTTTT. Translated, it gives CAWSSRGTQNTGELFF.

The chain couples TRBV19 to TRBJ2-5, with D maybe TRBD2 (5 bases). The CDR3 length is 14 residues. The germline gives CDR1 LNHDA, CDR2 SQIVND (reference sequence). V lost 6 bases and J 3 bases, leaving 14 bases between the germline ends. The DNA of the CDR3 is TGTGCCAGTAGCTTCGGGGTAGCCAAAGAGACCCAGTACTTC. Encoded protein: CASSFGVAKETQYF.

Remarks on this clone: Other nucleotide sequences in the sample specify the same CDR3. The gene calls are TRBV11-2 and TRBJ2-3, with D uncertain. Trimming removed 2 bases at V and 1 base at J, with 7 bases between. The germline V gene has CDR1 SGHAT and CDR2 FQNNGV. The CDR3 sequence is 14 residues long. The CDR3 region has the DNA TGTGCCAGCAGCTTAAACAGAGGCACAGATACGCAGTATTTT. Protein sequence: CASSLNRGTDTQYF. The full variable domain, in which reference TRBV11-2 and TRBJ2-3 provide the parts outside the CDR3, is EAGVAQSPRYKIIEKRQSVAFWCNPISGHATLYWYQQILGQGPKLLIQFQNNGVVDDSQLPKDRFSAERLKGVDSTLKIQPAKLEDSAVYLCASSLNRGTDTQYFGPGTRLTVL.

The V call is TRBV27, the J call TRBJ1-5; D unclear. CDR3 size: 14 residues. Germline CDR1 MNHEY, CDR2 SMNVEV (reference sequence). V was cut by 8 bases and J by 7 bases, with 18 bases left in between. DNA of the CDR3: TGTGCCAGCGGAATAAATGGCCTGGTCCAGCCCCAGCATTTT. It codes for CASGINGLVQPQHF.

The chain couples TRBV7-8 to TRBJ1-5; D unresolved. There are 16 residues in the CDR3. The germline V gene encodes CDR1 SGHVS and CDR2 FQNEAQ. The V end was cut by 5 bases, the J end by 2 bases, with 16 bases between. The CDR3 spells CASSQDGRGRNQPQHF. For the CDR3, the DNA is TGTGCCAGCAGCCAGGATGGACGAGGGCGCAATCAGCCCCAGCATTTT.

The chain joins TRBV5-6 to TRBJ1-4; D possibly corresponds to TRBD1 (5 bases). CDR3 length equals 14 residues. Trimming shortened V by 2 bases and J by 7 bases, and 12 bases separated the two germline ends. Germline CDR1 is SGHDT and CDR2 is YYEEEE. CDR3 sequence reads: CASSLRGAGEKLFF. As DNA, the CDR3 is TGTGCCAGCAGCTTACGAGGGGCTGGTGAAAAACTGTTTTTT.

The rearrangement uses TRBV28 and TRBJ2-6; 7 bases are shared with TRBD2. Germline lookup yields CDR1 MDHEN and CDR2 SYDVKM. Losses at the gene ends were 0 bases for V and 0 bases for J; bases not matched to a gene: 8. The CDR3 has 19 amino acids. The CDR3 sequence: CASSLWWGGVSSGANVLTF. The CDR3 DNA is TGTGCCAGCAGTTTATGGTGGGGAGGGGTAAGCTCTGGGGCCAACGTCCTGACTTTC.